The entry below gives a single T cell receptor (beta chain) sequence along with its context. Its specificity is not known. Patients aged 18 to 65 with hyperthyroidism were newly diagnosed, with duration under 2 months. PBMCs stemmed from 10 ml fresh peripheral blood. This sample is part of a study of T cells in Graves' hyperthyroidism and ophthalmopathy. Whole-study findings and limits: The model made its ophthalmopathy prediction, and onset followed a median 6.5 months later.

The V and J ends lost 1 base and 0 bases, in that order; junction bases with no gene match: 3. CDR3 size: 16 residues. Amplification targeted TCR beta CDR3 regions from RNA transcripts. A set of HTBI primers served as the primers for a first-round RT-PCR of the TCR CDR3. TCRdb recomputed calls from the multiplex PCR reads with MiXCR, one row per CDR3 protein. Of about 280,000 distinct CDR3 sequences in the sample, less than 30% were seen once. The sample comprised blood. This TCR came from a man aged 40-55 years with Graves' hyperthyroidism that later progressed to Graves' ophthalmopathy. The genes are TRBV12-3 or TRBV12-4 and TRBJ2-7; TRBD2 agrees at 10 bases. DNA of the CDR3: TGTGCCAGCAGTTTAGGGGCTAGCGGGAGCTCCTACGAGCAGTACTTC. Protein product: CASSLGASGSSYEQYF.